This T cell receptor beta chain came from a study of blood T cell repertoires in COVID-19 (dated by TCRdb to about 2020). About the full investigation: The collaborator samples originated in the United States, Italy and Spain and spanned the acute and convalescent phases of COVID-19. Sample metadata almost always included a de-identified subject ID, COVID-19 status, age in years and sex. Where available, HLA class I and class II types were taken from metadata supplied by the sample provider and were not determined by assay-based typing. The prospective study material was composed of cDNA or gDNA derived from T cells, B-cell-depleted T cells, or PBMCs. The repertoires were made available in a free public database intended to serve as a resource for research on the immune response to SARS-CoV-2. The samples were drawn from the first 160 participants of the ongoing ImmuneRACE study and from 1,254 subjects provided by 6 global collaborators. Subjects who had been exposed to COVID-19, were actively infected with it, or had recovered from it provided the deeply sampled blood TCRbeta repertoires that made up the dataset.

Details on this clone: Its antigen has not been determined. Within one base of it there is no much larger clone, and no base qualities were kept.

The CDR3 contains 12 residues, cysteine and phenylalanine counted. Only the CDR3 region is kept as DNA, spanning 36 bases read in frame from base 1. Trimming takes 5 bases from V and 4 bases from J, and the germline ends sit 8 bases apart. Each collaborating institution followed its own protocols to collect whole blood in K2EDTA tubes. For TCRbeta analysis, collaborator samples were shipped as frozen whole blood, as isolated PBMCs, or as DNA extracted from either sample type. Beyond this particular receptor, the publication reports: The quantity of clinical and demographic metadata differed by source and by participant and was supplied without curation.

The immunoSEQ Assay, a bias-controlled multiplex PCR, was used to amplify TCRbeta CDR3 regions from genomic DNA. The original pipeline was this. The number of nucleated cells in each sample was estimated from the amplification of reference gene primers within the assay. To quantify the absolute abundance of each unique TCRbeta CDR3 rearrangement, sequence reads were collapsed and filtered. Productive Simpson clonality was computed per sample as the square root of Simpson's diversity index over productive rearrangements. This immuneACCESS table, as held by TCRdb, lists in-frame sequences with V and J called but not all clones. Of the missing ones, under half trace to an unresolved V gene in checked studies; the others have no known cause. That table furnishes V, J and clone size, whereas the DNA furnished D and trimming. For this sample there are around 100,000 clones; around 94% appear just once. The ten largest clonotypes hold 5.7% of the sample.

The rearrangement combines TRBV12-3 or TRBV12-4 with TRBJ2-5; tentative D gene TRBD1, with 6 bases matching. The specimen was peripheral blood. This TCR came from a middle-aged man with active COVID-19. In nucleotides, the sequence is TGTGCCAGCAGTCCCAGGGGAGAGACCCAGTACTTC. Its protein is CASSPRGETQYF.